This T cell receptor beta chain was captured by sequencing in a study of cytomegalovirus exposure and HLA in healthy donors. As for the study in general: Membership in the Caucasian-associated ancestry cluster was found for 75% to 90% of around 380 genotyped donors. Study-wide points: From TCR beta sequences, most subjects' HLA-A and HLA-B alleles were reportedly predicted accurately. Within an earlier analysis, most TCR beta V segments proved productive either about 87% or about 30% of the time.

The PCR ran on 60 Vbeta and 13 Jbeta primers. TCRdb's table, derived via immunoSEQ multiplex PCR, lists solely in-frame clones and lacks some. This table holds 130,000 or so clones, roughly 70% found once. As for this clone: Its matching antigen is unknown.

All the people who gave samples were healthy bone marrow donors. The sample taken for sequencing was PBMCs. The clonotype was recovered from a woman between 40 and 55 years old in good health and CMV-seropositive.

CDR3 sequence: CASTRDRGNTEAFF. In nucleotides, the CDR3 is TGTGCCAGTACTCGGGACAGGGGGAACACTGAAGCTTTCTTT. This chain joins TRBV19 and TRBJ1-1; TRBD1 matches at 10 bases. J gave up 1 base and V 7 bases, and 3 bases lay outside the gene matches. The CDR3 is made up of 14 amino acids. The germline V gene has CDR1 LNHDA and CDR2 SQIVND (reference sequence).